The 30 T cell receptor beta chains presented below share a single source sample, sequenced in a study of T-cell reconstitution after alpha-beta-depleted transplantation in children. Unique molecular identifiers were used to barcode this TCRbeta library. TCRdb re-analysed the PCR reads in MiXCR, keeping a single row per CDR3 protein. The data show some 350,000 distinct CDR3 sequences, about 17% seen once. The sample here was PBMCs, mostly from graft donor cells, taken 360 days after TCRalphabeta/CD19-depleted stem cell transplant. The receptors stem from a male patient between 2 and 10 years old who had a stem cell transplant for acute lymphoblastic leukemia, so the T cells may come from the graft donor.

The chain employs TRBV5-4 and TRBJ2-1; 10 bases match TRBD2. This CDR3 has 16 amino acids. Looked up from germline, CDR1 is SGHNT and CDR2 is YYREEE (reference sequence). After removal of 0 bases from V and 6 bases from J, the junction contained 6 bases not matched to a gene. This CDR3 is CASSLVGLAEANEQFF. DNA of the CDR3: TGTGCCAGCAGCTTGGTCGGACTAGCGGAGGCCAATGAGCAGTTCTTC. Filled out from reference TRBV5-4 and TRBJ2-1, the complete variable domain reads ETGVTQSPTHLIKTRGQQVTLRCSSQSGHNTVSWYQQALGQGPQFIFQYYREEENGRGNFPPRFSGLQFPNYSSELNVNALELDDSALYLCASSLVGLAEANEQFFGPGTRLTVL.

The genes are TRBV7-9 and TRBJ2-3; D remains ambiguous. Looked up from germline, CDR1 is SEHNR and CDR2 is FQNEAQ (reference sequence). V was shortened by 2 bases and J by 6 bases, with 15 bases between the two germline ends. The CDR3 is 15 residues long. Written as DNA, the CDR3 is TGTGCCAGCAGCTTAAGCTCCACGGGTTCGGATACGCAGTATTTT. Protein: CASSLSSTGSDTQYF.

The rearrangement uses TRBV7-9 and TRBJ2-7, with D hard to call. This CDR3 has 13 amino acids. Trimming took 5 bases from V and 3 from J, leaving 11 bases between them. Germline lookup yields CDR1 SEHNR and CDR2 FQNEAQ (reference sequence). The CDR3 DNA is TGTGCCAGCAGCGCCATATTAGACTACGAGCAGTACTTC. Protein product: CASSAILDYEQYF.

This clonotype was detected a few times. The V and J genes are TRBV20-1 and TRBJ2-7, with 7 bases matching TRBD1. The CDR3 length is 13 residues. Germline values: CDR1 DFQATT, CDR2 SNEGSKA (reference sequence). The CDR3 nucleotides read TGCAGCTCTCGAGACAGGGTTACCTACGAGCAGTACTTC. This encodes CSSRDRVTYEQYF.

This clonotype was recorded many times. The chain recombines TRBV9 with TRBJ2-7, with TRBD1 matching over 8 bases. V lost 0 bases, J lost 2 bases, and 4 bases stayed unmatched. This CDR3 region has 15 residues. Per germline, CDR1 SGDLS and CDR2 YYNGEE. The CDR3 spells CASSVGAGGPYEQYF. The CDR3 nucleotides read TGTGCCAGCAGCGTAGGGGCAGGGGGCCCCTACGAGCAGTACTTC.

The V gene is TRBV12-3 or TRBV12-4, the J gene TRBJ2-5; unclear D gene. Trimming shortened V by 5 bases and J by 3 bases, and 7 bases separated the two germline ends. This CDR3 is 12 amino acids long. CDR3 bases: TGTGCCAGCAGTAAAGCCGAAGAGACCCAGTACTTC. Translating gives CASSKAEETQYF.

The chain couples TRBV7-2 to TRBJ2-4; D not certain. The V and J ends lost 2 bases and 1 base respectively, with 6 bases between them. The CDR3 has 14 residues. Germline assignment: CDR1 SGHTA and CDR2 FQGNSA. The CDR3, as DNA: TGTGCCAGCAGCTTAATTGGGGCCAAAAACATTCAGTACTTC. As protein: CASSLIGAKNIQYF.

There are many counts of this clonotype. The genes are TRBV7-8 and TRBJ2-5; 12 bases line up with TRBD2. The CDR3 loop spans 17 amino acids. The V gene end was trimmed by 2 bases and the J gene end by 5 bases; junction bases not matched to a gene: 9. Per the germline V gene, CDR1 is SGHVS and CDR2 is FQNEAQ. In DNA, the CDR3 is TGTGCCAGCAGCTTAAGACTAGCGGGAGTGGTACGCGAGACCCAGTACTTC. Protein product: CASSLRLAGVVRETQYF.

This chain joins TRBV12-3 or TRBV12-4 and TRBJ2-5; a weak D match, TRBD1 (6 bases). The V end lost 1 base, the J end lost 5 bases, and 14 bases lay between the germline ends. The length of the CDR3 is 15 residues. The CDR3 protein is CASSLEAGARETQYF. The CDR3 DNA reads TGTGCCAGCAGTTTAGAGGCAGGGGCCCGGGAGACCCAGTACTTC.

In this sample, this clonotype turned up many times. The gene calls are TRBV27 and TRBJ1-3; possibly TRBD1 for D (5 bases). V shed 5 bases and J shed 6 bases, with 14 bases lying between them. Germline values: CDR1 MNHEY, CDR2 SMNVEV (reference sequence). The CDR3 length is 14 residues. The CDR3 bases are TGTGCCAGCAGTCCGCAGGCGGGGGAAAACACCATATATTTT. Translation: CASSPQAGENTIYF.

This clonotype occurred a few times. The chain uses TRBV7-2 and TRBJ2-3; no firm D call. Trimming removed 1 base at V and 10 bases at J, with 15 bases between. Germline V gives CDR1 SGHTA, CDR2 FQGNSA. The CDR3 totals 14 residues. The CDR3 loop is CASSLDRVVGAQYF. In DNA form, the CDR3 reads TGTGCCAGCAGCTTAGATAGGGTTGTAGGTGCGCAGTATTTT. The variable domain in full, with the rest retrieved from reference TRBV7-2 and TRBJ2-3, is GAGVSQSPSNKVTEKGKDVELRCDPISGHTALYWYRQSLGQGLEFLIYFQGNSAPDKSGLPSDRFSAERTGGSVSTLTIQRTQQEDSAVYLCASSLDRVVGAQYFGPGTRLTVL.

The rearrangement links TRBV12-3 or TRBV12-4 to TRBJ2-1, with TRBD2 matching over 7 bases. The J segment lost 10 bases and the V segment lost 3 bases, leaving 12 bases of the junction unmatched. CDR3 length: 15 residues. The CDR3 is CASSFFGLGVGEQFF. CDR3 coding DNA: TGTGCCAGCAGTTTCTTCGGACTAGGGGTTGGAGAGCAGTTCTTC.

This chain links TRBV20-1 with TRBJ2-7; no clear D. The CDR3 has 16 residues. V shed 3 bases and J shed 2 bases, with 20 bases lying between them. Germline V gene data show CDR1 as DFQATT and CDR2 as SNEGSKA (reference sequence). In nucleotides, the CDR3 is TGCAGTGCTAGGGGCGTCCCTAGAGCAAACGCCTACGAGCAGTACTTC. Amino acids: CSARGVPRANAYEQYF.

There are a few counts of this clonotype. This chain links TRBV28 with TRBJ2-3; 16 nucleotides agree with TRBD2. Trimming removed 3 bases from V and 6 bases from J; junction bases left unmatched: 12. Germline V gene lookup returns CDR1 MDHEN and CDR2 SYDVKM. There are 19 residues in the CDR3. The CDR3 is CASSFPLGLAGGGRDTQYF. Here the CDR3 DNA reads TGTGCCAGCAGTTTCCCCCTGGGACTAGCGGGAGGGGGCCGGGATACGCAGTATTTT.

In its sample, this clonotype was seen many times. The chain has TRBV15 and TRBJ2-1, with 8 positions matching TRBD2. Germline CDR1 and CDR2: LNHNV and YYDKDF (reference sequence). Germline trimming cut 5 bases from V and 0 bases from J; bases unmatched to any gene: 3. This CDR3 comprises 15 residues. The chain's CDR3 is CATSRGGGSYNEQFF. CDR3 sequence (DNA): TGTGCCACCAGCCGGGGGGGCGGCTCCTACAATGAGCAGTTCTTC.

This clonotype showed up just a few times. CDR3 residues: CASSLRQPPEAFF. CDR3 nucleotide sequence: TGTGCCAGCAGCTTGAGACAGCCCCCTGAAGCTTTCTTT. The chain couples TRBV5-6 to TRBJ1-1; tentatively, D is TRBD1 (5 bases). The V gene lost 1 base and the J gene lost 6 bases, with 10 bases spanning the gap. The CDR3 runs 13 residues. Per the germline V gene, CDR1 is SGHDT and CDR2 is YYEEEE.

In its sample, this clonotype was seen many times. V and J are TRBV28 and TRBJ2-7; D is perhaps TRBD2 (5 bases). V gave up 6 bases and J gave up 4 bases, with 16 bases separating them. Germline CDR1 MDHEN, CDR2 SYDVKM. The CDR3 is made up of 14 amino acids. The CDR3 coding sequence is TGTGCCAGCAGCACTAGAGGGTTCGGGTACGAGCAGTACTTC. Its translation is CASSTRGFGYEQYF.

This clonotype was picked up a small number of times. The chain recombines TRBV20-1 with TRBJ2-7; 9 nucleotides align to TRBD2. Per the germline V gene, CDR1 is DFQATT and CDR2 is SNEGSKA (reference sequence). Germline trimming cut 3 bases from V and 4 bases from J; bases unmatched to any gene: 13. The CDR3 is made up of 16 amino acids. CDR3 region: CSARVLAGVLGYEQYF. For the CDR3, the DNA is TGCAGTGCTAGGGTTTTAGCGGGAGTATTAGGGTACGAGCAGTACTTC.

This clonotype appeared a few times. The rearrangement links TRBV19 to TRBJ2-7; TRBD2 matches 10 bases. The CDR3 sequence is 14 residues long. Germline V gene sequence: CDR1 LNHDA, CDR2 SQIVND (reference sequence). The V gene end was trimmed by 3 bases and the J gene end by 6 bases; junction bases not matched to a gene: 5. The CDR3 region is CASSIALAGVEQYF. The CDR3 DNA reads TGTGCCAGTAGTATCGCTCTAGCGGGAGTCGAGCAGTACTTC. Using reference TRBV19 and TRBJ2-7 for the parts outside the CDR3, the full variable domain is DGGITQSPKYLFRKEGQNVTLSCEQNLNHDAMYWYRQDPGQGLRLIYYSQIVNDFQKGDIAEGYSVSREKKESFPLTVTSAQKNPTAFYLCASSIALAGVEQYFGPGTRLTVT.

The chain recombines TRBV4-3 with TRBJ2-3; 7 bases fit TRBD2. CDR3 length: 17 residues. Losses at the gene ends were 0 bases for V and 3 bases for J; bases not matched to a gene: 9. The germline CDR1 and CDR2 sequences are LGHNA and YSLEER. Written as DNA, the CDR3 is TGCGCCAGCAGCCAAGATCGACTGCGGGAGACGACAGATACGCAGTATTTT. Amino acids: CASSQDRLRETTDTQYF.

The V and J genes are TRBV7-8 and TRBJ1-4; D is unclear. CDR3 length: 14 amino acids. Germline V lookup: CDR1 SGHVS, CDR2 FQNEAQ. The V and J ends lost 0 bases and 6 bases respectively, with 8 bases between them. The CDR3 is CASSLAWRDEKLFF. CDR3 DNA sequence: TGTGCCAGCAGCTTAGCATGGCGGGATGAAAAACTGTTTTTT.

The V gene is TRBV18, the J gene TRBJ1-5; the D gene is possibly TRBD1 (6 bases). V lost 3 bases and J lost 5, with 11 bases in between. CDR1 and CDR2 from the germline V gene are KGHSH and LQKENI. CDR3 length: 14 amino acids. This chain's CDR3 is CASSPGQRDQPQHF. CDR3 DNA: TGTGCCAGCTCACCGGGACAAAGGGATCAGCCCCAGCATTTT. The entire variable domain, with the rest obtained from reference TRBV18 and TRBJ1-5, is as follows: NAGVMQNPRHLVRRRGQEARLRCSPMKGHSHVYWYRQLPEEGLKFMVYLQKENIIDESGMPKERFSAEFPKEGPSILRIQQVVRGDSAAYFCASSPGQRDQPQHFGDGTRLSIL.

The chain recombines TRBV15 with TRBJ2-5; TRBD2 agrees at 8 bases. Per the germline V gene, CDR1 is LNHNV and CDR2 is YYDKDF (reference sequence). V gave up 0 bases and J gave up 1 base; unmatched junction bases: 13. The CDR3 length is 19 residues. The CDR3 is CATSRDRRDGGRIQETQYF. The DNA of the CDR3 is TGTGCCACCAGCAGAGATAGGAGGGATGGCGGGAGGATCCAAGAGACCCAGTACTTC.

The chain uses TRBV4-1 and TRBJ2-5, with a tentative D call TRBD2 (6 bases). This CDR3 is built from 18 residues. V lost 0 bases to trimming and J lost 1 base, with 18 bases between them. The germline V gene encodes CDR1 MGHRA and CDR2 YSYEKL. CDR3 residues: CASSQDFWRDSTQETQYF. The CDR3 DNA is TGCGCCAGCAGCCAAGACTTTTGGAGGGACTCCACCCAAGAGACCCAGTACTTC.

This clonotype was picked up a small number of times. The gene calls are TRBV28 and TRBJ2-7, with a tentative D call TRBD1 (5 bases). Germline-derived CDR1 and CDR2 are MDHEN and SYDVKM. V lost 2 bases and J lost 4, with 15 bases in between. The CDR3 extends over 15 amino acids. In DNA form, the CDR3 reads TGTGCCAGCAGTTTACGGCAGGGTATACCTTACGAGCAGTACTTC. As protein: CASSLRQGIPYEQYF.

The chain combines TRBV28 with TRBJ1-2; 9 positions match TRBD1. The junction had 6 bases not matched to a gene; V was cut back by 5 bases and J by 5 bases. CDR3 length equals 14 residues. Germline CDR1 and CDR2: MDHEN and SYDVKM. The CDR3 DNA reads TGTGCCAGCAGTGTAAACGACAGGGGGTATGGCTACACCTTC. This codes for CASSVNDRGYGYTF.

The gene calls are TRBV28 and TRBJ1-5; D possibly corresponds to TRBD1 (6 bases). The CDR3 has 16 residues. V shed 2 bases and J shed 4 bases, with 15 bases lying between them. Germline values: CDR1 MDHEN, CDR2 SYDVKM. CDR3 region: CASSLKGVDGNQPQHF. In nucleotides, the CDR3 is TGTGCCAGCAGTTTAAAGGGGGTGGACGGTAATCAGCCCCAGCATTTT. The entire variable domain, with the rest obtained from reference TRBV28 and TRBJ1-5, is as follows: DVKVTQSSRYLVKRTGEKVFLECVQDMDHENMFWYRQDPGLGLRLIYFSYDVKMKEKGDIPEGYSVSREKKERFSLILESASTNQTSMYLCASSLKGVDGNQPQHFGDGTRLSIL.

The sample holds a few counts of this clonotype. The gene calls are TRBV29-1 and TRBJ2-1; D not resolved. V lost 5 bases and J lost 4, with 18 bases in between. Germline lookup yields CDR1 SQVTM and CDR2 ANQGSEA. The CDR3 has 15 residues. The CDR3 here is CSVCEVHQPYNEQFF. CDR3 in DNA: TGCAGCGTTTGCGAGGTCCATCAGCCGTACAATGAGCAGTTCTTC.

The chain recombines TRBV9 with TRBJ1-6; possibly TRBD1 for D (5 bases). Trimming shortened V by 2 bases and J by 0 bases, and 9 bases separated the two germline ends. CDR3 size: 16 residues. From germline, CDR1 is SGDLS and CDR2 YYNGEE. The CDR3 bases are TGTGCCAGCAGCGTGACAGAAGGCTCCTATAATTCACCCCTCCACTTT. Its protein product is CASSVTEGSYNSPLHF.

This clonotype was seen at least ten times. The chain uses TRBV7-8 and TRBJ2-2, with D possibly being TRBD1 (5 bases). Germline V gene lookup returns CDR1 SGHVS and CDR2 FQNEAQ. V lost 1 base to trimming and J lost 6 bases, with 6 bases between them. The CDR3 runs 13 residues. The CDR3 loop reads CASSLEGSGELFF. Here the CDR3 DNA reads TGTGCCAGCAGCTTAGAGGGGTCCGGGGAGCTGTTTTTT.